This passage covers 16 T cell receptor beta chains from one sample sequenced in a study of T cells in women clearing cervical HPV infection. Measured with immunoSEQ multiplex PCR; TCRdb has only the in-frame clones, and not every one. The repertoire table contains approximately 30,000 clones. What was sequenced was blood buffy coat. Source of these receptors: a woman between 18 and 69 years old with a cervical HPV16 infection that either progressed to CIN3+ or cleared (not recorded which).

About this clone: The observed sequence ends 3 residues before the CDR3 terminus, with the missing tail filled in from the germline J gene. The rearrangement links TRBV7-2 to TRBJ2-2; D possibly corresponds to TRBD1 (6 bases). The germline V and J ends were trimmed by 4 bases and 6 bases, with 9 bases remaining between them. This CDR3 contains 13 residues. Germline CDR1 reads SGHTA; CDR2 reads FQGNSA. Incomplete CDR3 DNA: TGTGCCAGCAGCTCACAGGGCTCCGGGGAG. The encoded protein is CASSSQGSGE. The full CDR3 protein reads CASSSQGSGELFF.

As regards this clone: The read terminates 3 residues before the CDR3 end, so the remaining end is supplied by the germline J gene. This chain uses TRBV28 with TRBJ2-5; the D call may be TRBD1 or TRBD2 (6 bases each). Germline values: CDR1 MDHEN, CDR2 SYDVKM. V dropped 5 bases and J dropped 4 bases, with 20 bases sitting between them. This CDR3 comprises 16 residues. CDR3 sequence: CASSTPPGGGRETQYF. CDR3 DNA (partial): TGTGCCAGCAGTACCCCCCCCGGAGGGGGAAGAGAGACC.

Of note for this clone: The CDR3 goes on 3 residues after the read ends, and that part is filled in from the germline J gene. V is TRBV5-1 and J is TRBJ1-5; the D is unclear. V was cut by 4 bases and J by 0 bases, with 8 bases left in between. This CDR3 is 14 amino acids long. The germline V gene has CDR1 SGHRS and CDR2 YFSETQ. CDR3 residues: CASSPGYSNQPQHF. The DNA read from the CDR3 is TGCGCCAGCAGCCCAGGATATAGCAATCAGCCC.

With respect to this clone: From the germline J gene comes the end of the CDR3, since the read stops 3 residues before it. The chain combines TRBV19 with TRBJ1-4, with 10 bases matching TRBD1. With 6 bases clipped from V and 5 bases from J, the junction kept 3 bases outside the gene matches. This CDR3 has 14 amino acids. The germline gives CDR1 LNHDA, CDR2 SQIVND (reference sequence). CDR3 sequence: CASSTTGGNEKLFF. Incomplete CDR3 DNA: TGTGCCAGTAGCACGACAGGGGGCAATGAAAAA. Combining the CDR3 with reference TRBV19 and TRBJ1-4 gives the whole variable domain DGGITQSPKYLFRKEGQNVTLSCEQNLNHDAMYWYRQDPGQGLRLIYYSQIVNDFQKGDIAEGYSVSREKKESFPLTVTSAQKNPTAFYLCASSTTGGNEKLFFGSGTQLSVL.

To note about this clone: The DNA ends 3 residues before the CDR3 does, and the rest of the CDR3 is filled in from the germline J gene. This chain joins TRBV6-2 or TRBV6-3 and TRBJ2-2; possibly TRBD1 for D (5 bases). Germline assignment: CDR1 MNHEY and CDR2 SVGEGT. V was shortened by 0 bases and J by 6 bases, with 14 bases between the two germline ends. The CDR3 length is 16 residues. Here the CDR3 reads CASSYSMMWGPGELFF. Partial CDR3 DNA: TGTGCCAGCAGTTACTCGATGATGTGGGGCCCCGGGGAG.

To note about this clone: The CDR3 end is not reached by the read, which stops 3 residues before it; the germline J gene fills it in. This chain connects TRBV6-1 to TRBJ1-2; D unresolved. From germline, CDR1 is MNHNS and CDR2 SASEGT. The germline V and J ends were trimmed by 3 bases and 5 bases, with 10 bases remaining between them. There are 13 residues in the CDR3. CDR3 in amino acids: CASSDSPGYGYTF. Incomplete CDR3 DNA: TGTGCCAGCAGTGATTCCCCGGGGTATGGC.

To note about this clone: The sequence runs out 3 residues before the end of the CDR3; the remainder is reconstructed from the germline J gene. The chain joins TRBV19 to TRBJ2-2, with D perhaps matching TRBD1 or TRBD2 (5 bases each). Germline assignment: CDR1 LNHDA and CDR2 SQIVND (reference sequence). Trimming stripped 9 bases from V and 1 base from J, with 18 bases between. This CDR3 has 16 amino acids. CDR3 loop: CARRGTTRENTGELFF. The CDR3 DNA, read in part, is TGTGCCAGGAGGGGTACAACGAGGGAGAACACCGGGGAG.

The CDR3 loop is CACPGQGQETQYF. The sequenced CDR3 bases are TGTGCCTGCCCGGGACAGGGCCAAGAGACC. This chain connects TRBV30 to TRBJ2-5, with TRBD1 matching over 9 bases. The read terminates 3 residues ahead of where the CDR3 ends, so the germline J gene completes it. The V and J ends lost 6 bases and 1 base, in that order; junction bases with no gene match: 3. The CDR3 contains 13 residues. Germline CDR1 is GTSNPN and CDR2 is SVGIG (reference sequence). The complete variable domain, with remaining parts taken from reference TRBV30 and TRBJ2-5, reads SQTIHQWPATLVQPVGSPLSLECTVEGTSNPNLYWYRQAAGRGLQLLFYSVGIGQISSEVPQNLSASRPQDRQFILSSKKLLLSDSGFYLCACPGQGQETQYFGPGTRLLVL.

Remarks on this clone: The CDR3 goes on 3 residues after the read ends, and that part is filled in from the germline J gene. This sequence joins TRBV7-8 and TRBJ2-3; 12 bases map to TRBD1. There are 14 residues in the CDR3. The germline V gene encodes CDR1 SGHVS and CDR2 FQNEAQ. CDR3 in amino acids: CATSRDRGPRTQYF. CDR3 DNA, as far as it was read: TGTGCCACATCAAGGGACAGGGGGCCTCGGACG. Complete variable domain (other parts from reference TRBV7-8 and TRBJ2-3): GAGVSQSPRYKVAKRGQDVALRCDPISGHVSLFWYQQALGQGPEFLTYFQNEAQLDKSGLPSDRFFAERPEGSVSTLKIQRTQQEDSAVYLCATSRDRGPRTQYFGPGTRLTVL.

Remarks on this clone: The CDR3 end lies 3 residues beyond the end of the read and is filled in from the germline J gene. The V call is TRBV20-1, the J call TRBJ1-1, with D tentatively TRBD1 (5 bases). The CDR3 sequence is 15 residues long. Looked up from germline, CDR1 is DFQATT and CDR2 is SNEGSKA (reference sequence). Trimming stripped 3 bases from V and 3 bases from J, with 17 bases between. CDR3 sequence: CSARRGEGWDTEAFF. Incomplete CDR3 DNA: TGCAGTGCTAGGCGGGGTGAGGGGTGGGACACTGAA.

The CDR3: CASSETSGGQETQYF. The part of the CDR3 DNA that was read is TGTGCCAGCAGTGAAACTAGCGGGGGCCAAGAGACC. This chain joins TRBV6-1 and TRBJ2-5, with 11 bases matching TRBD2. From the germline J gene comes the end of the CDR3, since the read stops 3 residues before it. V dropped 2 bases and J dropped 1; count of bases not matched to a gene: 0. CDR3 size: 15 residues. Germline-derived CDR1 and CDR2 are MNHNS and SASEGT.

To note about this clone: The read halts 3 residues ahead of the CDR3 end, with the missing end drawn from the germline J gene. The chain carries TRBV7-2 and TRBJ1-2; D possibly corresponds to TRBD1 (6 bases). Germline V lookup: CDR1 SGHTA, CDR2 FQGNSA. The ends were cut back, 4 bases at V and 2 bases at J, with 8 bases in the middle. CDR3 length equals 13 residues. The CDR3 is CASSSRGNYGYTF. The CDR3 bases that were read are TGTGCCAGCAGCTCCAGGGGAAACTATGGC.

With respect to this clone: The sequenced fragment ends 3 residues before the CDR3 boundary, so the rest is inferred from the germline J gene. The chain combines TRBV7-9 with TRBJ2-1; possibly TRBD1 for D (5 bases). Germline CDR1 is SEHNR and CDR2 is FQNEAQ (reference sequence). Deletions cut 0 bases from V and 8 bases from J, with 11 bases between. The CDR3 consists of 14 residues. CDR3 region: CASSLAGRVYEQFF. The CDR3 bases that were read are TGTGCCAGCAGCTTAGCGGGCAGGGTGTATGAG.

Points on this clone: The read ends 3 residues early relative to the CDR3; the germline J gene fills the gap. The V gene is TRBV6-2 or TRBV6-3, the J gene TRBJ1-4; possible D gene TRBD1, 6 bases. Trimming shortened V by 5 bases and J by 7 bases, and 17 bases separated the two germline ends. The germline gives CDR1 MNHEY, CDR2 SVGEGT. The CDR3 is 15 residues long. CDR3 sequence: CASSHPTGLVEKLFF. The CDR3 bases that were read are TGTGCCAGCAGTCATCCGACAGGTCTTGTTGAAAAA.

This CDR3 reads CASSLGTSGGGEQFF. The CDR3 bases that were read are TGTGCCAGCAGCCTCGGGACTAGCGGGGGGGGTGAG. The gene calls are TRBV7-3 and TRBJ2-1; 16 bases agree with TRBD2. The read terminates 3 residues ahead of where the CDR3 ends, so the germline J gene completes it. The J segment lost 9 bases and the V segment lost 5 bases, leaving 4 bases of the junction unmatched. CDR1 is SGHTA, CDR2 FQGTGA, per germline. The CDR3 contains 15 residues.

The DNA read from the CDR3 is TGTGCCATCTCCCGGACAGGGGGCGCGACCGGGGAG. Its translation is CAISRTGGATGE. The CDR3, in full, reads CAISRTGGATGELFF. The chain uses TRBV10-3 and TRBJ2-2; 11 positions match TRBD1. The CDR3 goes on 3 residues after the read ends, and that part is filled in from the germline J gene. Trimming cost V 8 bases and J 5 bases; bases outside gene matches: 7. The V gene's germline CDR1 is ENHRY and CDR2 SYGVKD. This CDR3 has 15 amino acids.